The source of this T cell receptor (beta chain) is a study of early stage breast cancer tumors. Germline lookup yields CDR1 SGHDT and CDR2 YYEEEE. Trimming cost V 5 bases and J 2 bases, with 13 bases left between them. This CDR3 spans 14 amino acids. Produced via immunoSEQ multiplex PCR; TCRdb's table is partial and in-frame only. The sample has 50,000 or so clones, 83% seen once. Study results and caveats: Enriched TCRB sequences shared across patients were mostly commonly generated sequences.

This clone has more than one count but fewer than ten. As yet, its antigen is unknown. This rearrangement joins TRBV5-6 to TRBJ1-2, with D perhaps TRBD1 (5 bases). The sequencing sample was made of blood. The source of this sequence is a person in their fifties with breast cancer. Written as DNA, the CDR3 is TGTGCCAGCAGACGGCGGGGGGAAAACTATGGCTACACCTTC. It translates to CASRRRGENYGYTF.